Each of the 11 T cell receptor beta chains below was sequenced from the same sample in a study of blood T cell repertoires in COVID-19 (TCRdb year 2020). Receptor amplification or capture employed the immunoSEQ multiplex PCR assay. TCRdb mirrors the immuneACCESS table, restricted to in-frame sequences. Some clones are absent from its copies; in checked studies, under half trace to an unresolved V gene, and the reason for the others is unknown. In all, the sample holds roughly 200,000 clones, and 80% to 90% of those were seen once. Jointly, the top ten make up 3% to 4.5% of the sample. The sequencing input was PBMCs or T cells enriched from blood (not recorded which). The receptors stem from a woman in her thirties or forties with acute COVID-19.

Here the CDR3 reads CAWTEQPFANQPQHF. In nucleotides, the CDR3 is TGTGCCTGGACCGAACAGCCCTTTGCAAATCAGCCCCAGCATTTT. This chain joins TRBV30 and TRBJ1-5; D remains unclear. Germline loops: CDR1 GTSNPN, CDR2 SVGIG (reference sequence). The CDR3 runs to 15 residues. V lost 4 bases, J lost 4 bases, and 17 bases lay in between. The variable domain in full, completed from reference TRBV30 and TRBJ1-5, reads SQTIHQWPATLVQPVGSPLSLECTVEGTSNPNLYWYRQAAGRGLQLLFYSVGIGQISSEVPQNLSASRPQDRQFILSSKKLLLSDSGFYLCAWTEQPFANQPQHFGDGTRLSIL.

The genes are TRBV5-1 and TRBJ2-3, with TRBD2 matching 12 bases. Unmatched junction bases numbered 9, after V lost 0 bases and J lost 4 bases. This CDR3 has 18 amino acids. CDR1 and CDR2 (germline): SGHRS, YFSETQ. CDR3 region: CASSLDLAGGRVADTQYF. CDR3 sequence (DNA): TGCGCCAGCAGCTTGGACCTAGCGGGGGGGCGAGTCGCAGATACGCAGTATTTT.

The chain carries TRBV4-3 and TRBJ2-1, with D maybe TRBD2 (6 bases). CDR1 and CDR2 (germline): LGHNA, YSLEER. Deletions cut 0 bases from V and 4 bases from J, with 13 bases between. The CDR3 covers 16 residues. The CDR3 loop is CASSQDLGGEYNEQFF. The CDR3 nucleotides read TGCGCCAGCAGCCAAGATCTGGGGGGAGAATACAATGAGCAGTTCTTC.

This rearrangement joins TRBV30 to TRBJ1-2, with D perhaps TRBD1 (5 bases). The CDR3 is made up of 13 amino acids. Trimming left V 5 bases short and J 4 bases short, with 14 bases between. Germline V CDR1 and CDR2: GTSNPN, SVGIG (reference sequence). CDR3 protein: CAWVPQGLYGYTF. CDR3 nucleotide sequence: TGTGCCTGGGTACCCCAGGGCCTCTATGGCTACACCTTC.

The genes are TRBV2 and TRBJ1-2; 9 bases align to TRBD1. The CDR3 extends over 12 amino acids. CDR1 and CDR2 (germline): SNHLY, FYNNEI. Germline trimming cut 6 bases from V and 8 bases from J; bases unmatched to any gene: 4. In DNA, the CDR3 is TGTGCCAGCAGGGGGACAGGGCACGGCTACACCTTC. Amino acid sequence: CASRGTGHGYTF.

This chain uses TRBV5-4 with TRBJ2-1; no definite D call. The CDR3 length is 14 residues. The ends were cut back, 1 base at V and 4 bases at J, with 9 bases in the middle. Germline assignment: CDR1 SGHNT and CDR2 YYREEE (reference sequence). CDR3 DNA sequence: TGTGCCAGCAGCTTGCGTACAGAATACAATGAGCAGTTCTTC. Protein: CASSLRTEYNEQFF.

The V gene is TRBV9, the J gene TRBJ1-3, with D possibly TRBD1 on 6 matching bases. V was trimmed by 0 bases and J by 2 bases, leaving 9 bases between them. CDR3 size: 15 residues. Per germline, CDR1 SGDLS and CDR2 YYNGEE. CDR3 protein: CASSVAGAAGNTIYF. The CDR3 region has the DNA TGTGCCAGCAGCGTAGCAGGGGCCGCTGGAAACACCATATATTTT.

This clone was detected a few times. The V call is TRBV4-1, the J call TRBJ1-4, with D uncertain. Per germline, CDR1 MGHRA and CDR2 YSYEKL. The CDR3 covers 13 residues. V was pared by 4 bases and J by 8 bases, with 11 bases between. The CDR3 sequence: CASSPILGEKLFF. CDR3 nucleotide sequence: TGCGCCAGCAGCCCTATCCTAGGAGAAAAACTGTTTTTT.

This clone was observed a single time. V gene TRBV25-1 combines with J gene TRBJ1-1, with a weak D call TRBD1 (5 bases). CDR3 length: 11 residues. The germline V gene has CDR1 MGHDK and CDR2 SYGVNS. The V end lost 6 bases, the J end lost 8 bases, and 10 bases lay between the germline ends. CDR3 amino acids: CASRRTREAFF. The CDR3 DNA reads as TGTGCCAGCAGGAGGACAAGAGAAGCTTTCTTT.

The chain combines TRBV5-4 with TRBJ1-6; 8 nucleotides align to TRBD1. CDR1 is SGHNT, CDR2 YYREEE, per germline (reference sequence). V lost 0 bases, J lost 9 bases, and 8 bases stayed unmatched. This CDR3 has 16 amino acids. Here the CDR3 reads CASSLGPQGAGSPLHF. For the CDR3, the DNA is TGTGCCAGCAGCTTGGGCCCCCAGGGGGCGGGTTCACCCCTCCACTTT.

This chain uses TRBV9 with TRBJ1-2; the D gene is possibly TRBD1 (5 bases). V was shortened by 1 base and J by 6 bases, with 10 bases between the two germline ends. The CDR3 totals 13 residues. Germline CDR1 is SGDLS and CDR2 is YYNGEE. In DNA, the CDR3 is TGTGCCAGCAGCGTATCCTCGGGGGATGGCTACACCTTC. As protein: CASSVSSGDGYTF.